This is a list of T cell receptor beta chains from one sample in a study of Ad26.COV2.S vaccination and SARS-CoV-2 variants. Sequencing used immunoSEQ multiplex PCR; TCRdb keeps in-frame clones, though not all of them. The profile covers approximately 340,000 clones, with around 92% appearing a single time and 3% to 4% taken by the ten largest. Sequenced material: peripheral blood, taken after recovery from COVID-19. The source of these receptors is a human donor who had recovered from COVID-19. Both conserved end residues are part of each CDR3. The D gene is left open where the match is weak. Only part of the rows carry a size: once, few, many, or a class if the clone is expanded.

.,TRBV5-6,.,TRBJ2-2,TGTGCCAGCAGCCTCGTAGGGCCCACCGGGGAGCTGTTTTTT,CASSLVGPTGELFF
.,TRBV9,.,TRBJ1-5,TGTGCCAGCAGCGTATTACAGAACAATCAGCCCCAGCATTTT,CASSVLQNNQPQHF
.,TRBV20-1,once,TRBJ1-1,TGCAGTGCTAGTCGGGGGGGTTACACTGAAGCTTTCTTT,CSASRGGYTEAFF
.,TRBV19,.,TRBJ1-3,TGTGCCAGTAGCCCCTCTTCTGGAAACACCATATATTTT,CASSPSSGNTIYF
.,TRBV19,.,TRBJ2-3,TGTGCCAGTAGTATAGGAGGGGCGAACACAGATACGCAGTATTTT,CASSIGGANTDTQYF
TRBD2,TRBV14,.,TRBJ2-2,TGTGCCAGCAGCCCCGGACTAGCGGGTGTCGGGGAGCTGTTTTTT,CASSPGLAGVGELFF
TRBD2,TRBV6-2/TRBV6-3,.,TRBJ2-7,TGTGCCAGCAGTTACTCGACTTTAGGCGGGGGAGGCGAGCAGTACTTC,CASSYSTLGGGGEQYF
.,TRBV7-8,.,TRBJ2-7,TGTGCCAGCAGCGAGGACAGAGCCTACGAGCAGTACTTC,CASSEDRAYEQYF
TRBD1,TRBV19,.,TRBJ1-5,TGTGCCAGTAGTGACGACAGGGGGCATCAGCCCCAGCATTTT,CASSDDRGHQPQHF
.,TRBV19,.,TRBJ1-2,TGTGCCAGTAGTATAGACACCGGACAGTGGAACTATGGCTACACCTTC,CASSIDTGQWNYGYTF
.,TRBV4-1,.,TRBJ1-4,TGCGCCAGCAGCCAAGCTCTGCGGGGACATAATGAAAAACTGTTTTTT,CASSQALRGHNEKLFF
TRBD2,TRBV3-1/TRBV3-2,.,TRBJ2-1,TGTGCCAGCAGCCAAGAGAGAACTAGCGGGGGTTCCTACAATGAGCAGTTCTTC,CASSQERTSGGSYNEQFF
TRBD1,TRBV7-9,.,TRBJ2-1,TGTGCCAGCAGCTTAGCGCAGGGGGCCGCCTACAATGAGCAGTTCTTC,CASSLAQGAAYNEQFF
.,TRBV9,.,TRBJ2-1,TGTGCCAGCAGCGTAGACGACAGGGAGGTGGATGAGCAGTTCTTC,CASSVDDREVDEQFF
.,TRBV12-5,.,TRBJ1-2,TGTGCTAGTGGTTTGGTCCAGGGCAGGAGTGGTATGGGCTACACCTTC,CASGLVQGRSGMGYTF
.,TRBV29-1,.,TRBJ1-2,TGCAGCGCTGAGGTGTGGGGCCGACCTAACTATGGCTACACCTTC,CSAEVWGRPNYGYTF
TRBD1,TRBV7-9,.,TRBJ2-5,TGTGCCAGCAGCTCTCCCTCCGGGACAGGGGCCACCCAGTACTTC,CASSSPSGTGATQYF
.,TRBV5-1,.,TRBJ2-3,TGCGCCAGCAGCTTGTGGGGCAGAGACACAGATACGCAGTATTTT,CASSLWGRDTDTQYF
.,TRBV9,.,TRBJ2-7,TGTGCCAGCAGCGTTTCCAGAGTCTCCTACGAGCAGTACTTC,CASSVSRVSYEQYF
.,TRBV19,.,TRBJ2-5,TGTGCCAGTAGTATCGGAGGGGCCAACCAAGAGACCCAGTACTTC,CASSIGGANQETQYF
TRBD1,TRBV11-2,.,TRBJ1-1,TGTGCCAGCAGCTCACAGGGGAGGGGGACTGAAGCTTTCTTT,CASSSQGRGTEAFF
.,TRBV27,.,TRBJ2-2,TGTGCCAGCAGTTCCTGGGACCAACCGTCGGCCGGGGAGCTGTTTTTT,CASSSWDQPSAGELFF
TRBD2,TRBV6-5,.,TRBJ2-7,TGTGCCAGCAGTTCGCCTCTAGCGGGGGGGCCCTACGAGCAGTACTTC,CASSSPLAGGPYEQYF
TRBD1,TRBV9,.,TRBJ2-2,TGTGCCAGCAGCGACCGGGACAGAGGCGCCGGGGAGCTGTTTTTT,CASSDRDRGAGELFF
.,TRBV18,.,TRBJ2-5,TGTGCCAGCTCACTAGACCTGGGGGAGACCCAGTACTTC,CASSLDLGETQYF
.,TRBV19,.,TRBJ2-7,TGTGCCAGTAGTGGAGGGGCCGTCTCCTACGAGCAGTACTTC,CASSGGAVSYEQYF
.,TRBV5-1,.,TRBJ1-2,TGCGCCAGCAGCCCAGCTCCCCTTTTATATGGCTACACCTTC,CASSPAPLLYGYTF
.,TRBV11-2,.,TRBJ1-6,TGTGCCAGCAGCTTAGTGCGGGGCGGTAGTTCACCCCTCCACTTT,CASSLVRGGSSPLHF
.,TRBV18,.,TRBJ2-1,TGTGCCAGCTCACCAAGGCCGGGGAATGAGCAGTTCTTC,CASSPRPGNEQFF
.,TRBV5-1,.,TRBJ1-1,TGCGCCAGCAGCTTCGATCCGGGACCAATAAGAACTGAAGCTTTCTTT,CASSFDPGPIRTEAFF
.,TRBV5-1,.,TRBJ2-1,TGCGCCAGCAGCTACAGAAGTGGGACACTCGACAATGAGCAGTTCTTC,CASSYRSGTLDNEQFF
.,TRBV7-9,.,TRBJ1-1,TGTGCCAGCAGCCCAGGGTGGGGGAACACTGAAGCTTTCTTT,CASSPGWGNTEAFF
TRBD2,TRBV7-3,once,TRBJ2-1,TGTGCCAGCAGCTTCCGCGGGGGGCCCCGGAATGAGCAGTTCTTC,CASSFRGGPRNEQFF
TRBD1,TRBV7-9,once,TRBJ2-1,TGTGCCAGCAGCTCGGGACAGGGGGCGCAGAATGAGCAGTTCTTC,CASSSGQGAQNEQFF